This TCR beta chain was captured in a study of shared clonotypes between healthy human individuals (dated by TCRdb to 2020 to 2022). With respect to the entire study: The cohort comprised a couple of women and a few men aged 18 to 49 years. The study deeply sequenced blood TCR repertoires of five healthy adults to estimate repertoire size and the extent of clonotype sharing between individuals. To increase sequencing depth and limit assay-specific biases, TCR repertoire library preparation and sequencing were carried out by different laboratories using diverse techniques. Each donor's leukapheresis produced roughly between roughly 0.85 and 10 billion PBMCs. Paper-wide results and their limitations: Because the study included only a small number of donors, the genetic and exposure-history diversity represented was limited. Only blood was sampled, and tissue TCR repertoires likely differ from those in blood. Pairwise subsampling indicated that sequencing depth was expected to affect the degree of clonotype sharing among donors.

Spanning cysteine to phenylalanine, the CDR3 consists of 12 amino acids. Only the CDR3 DNA is retained, 36 bases long and in frame from the first base. The V and J ends are trimmed by 7 bases and 5 bases, leaving 8 bases between them. CDR1 and CDR2 (LNHDA, SQIVND) derive from the germline V gene (reference sequence). TCR CDR3 regions were amplified from genomic DNA by multiplex PCR using the deep immunoSEQ assay. Extracted genomic DNA from each cell subset was distributed evenly across all wells of several immunoSEQ 96-well plates, and each plate was treated as a replicate. For unsorted PBMC, around 300 ng of genomic DNA, equivalent to around 30,000 T cell genomes, went into each replicate PCR. Ten immunoSEQ deep assay plates were used to sequence the unsorted PBMC genomic DNA. Purified libraries were measured with a Qubit 3.0 fluorometer, size-checked on a Bioanalyzer 2100, and measured again with the KAPA Library Quantification kit. Every immunoSEQ 96-well plate was sequenced on a separate single-read 150-cycle Illumina NextSeq 550 flow cell. In the source study's methods: Because only junctional sequences without quality scores were contained in the immunoSEQ output, filtering matching that applied to full-length reads could not be performed. To assign V/J genes and CDR3, sequences were annotated using PyIR, a Python wrapper for IgBLAST v1.9, with IMGT germline references. Reads were removed for weak V/J assignments (E-value above 1e-6), missing CDR3, stop codons, out-of-frame junctions, or ambiguous translated residues. V3J clonotypes were defined as sequences sharing an identical inferred V gene, J gene, and CDR3 amino acid sequence. To compute the percentage overlap between repertoires, the number of shared unique clonotypes was divided by the size of the smaller repertoire. Three approaches were used to assess repertoire richness: RTK rarefaction, the Chao1 estimator, and Recon v2.1 estimates of unobserved clonotypes. Entries here come from immuneACCESS through TCRdb and include only in-frame sequences with V and J called. Some clones fail to appear in such tables; in the studies checked, an unresolved V gene covers under half of the shortfall, and the cause of the remainder is unknown. Clonal size and the V and J genes are those of that table, whereas D and trimming came from the DNA. The sample data list about half a million clones, and about 80% of these were observed just once. Approximately 12% of the sample is in the top ten clones.

The donors were healthy, HIV-negative adults who had no recently reported acute infections or vaccinations. Only Caucasian adults living in Nashville, Tennessee, USA were represented among the donors. For unsorted samples, about 90 million PBMCs were counted and genomic DNA was extracted with the QIAamp DNA Blood Mini kit. Blood was obtained by leukapheresis, after which PBMCs were separated by Ficoll-Histopaque density gradient centrifugation and cryopreserved in liquid nitrogen vapor phase. Only one count was recorded for this clone. Its recognized antigen is unknown. No quality values exist for individual bases; no much larger clone is one base distant.

The sequenced sample consisted of PBMCs. The chain is encoded by TRBV19 joined to TRBJ2-2, with the identity of the D gene unclear. The receptor comes from a woman in her thirties or forties in good health. Some clones in this sample may be carry-over from other donors' samples. The sequence in DNA is TGTGCCAGTAATATTTTTACCGGGGAGCTGTTTTTT. This yields the protein CASNIFTGELFF.